The rows below give T cell receptor beta chains drawn from one sample of a study of blood T cell repertoires in COVID-19. Profiling relied on immunoSEQ multiplex PCR, and the TCRdb table lists in-frame clones only, not all of them. The sample gives 280,000 or so clones, about 80% of which show up once; over 9% is in the top ten. Input material: peripheral blood. The receptor set was obtained from a woman aged 50 to 65 who had recovered from COVID-19. Each CDR3 is given with its conserved first and last residue. The order of the fields is J gene, V gene, clone size, D gene, CDR3 protein, CDR3 DNA. A D gene is named only where the DNA matches it firmly. Size is stated for part of the rows, as once, few or many counts, or as a class when the clone is expanded.

j_gene: TRBJ2-7; v_gene: TRBV15; abundance: NA; d_gene: TRBD2; CDR3aa: CATSRIGTSGIYEQYF; CDR3nt: TGTGCCACCAGCAGAATCGGGACTAGCGGGATCTACGAGCAGTACTTC
j_gene: TRBJ1-6; v_gene: TRBV4-2; abundance: NA; d_gene: TRBD1; CDR3aa: CASSQEDRVYSPLHF; CDR3nt: TGTGCCAGCAGCCAAGAGGACAGGGTCTATTCACCCCTCCACTTT
j_gene: TRBJ1-1; v_gene: TRBV7-2; abundance: NA; d_gene: NA; CDR3aa: CASSPWQGNTEAFF; CDR3nt: TGTGCCAGCAGCCCCTGGCAGGGTAACACTGAAGCTTTCTTT
j_gene: TRBJ1-2; v_gene: TRBV27; abundance: NA; d_gene: NA; CDR3aa: CASSLQGNYGYTF; CDR3nt: TGTGCCAGCAGTTTACAGGGAAACTATGGCTACACCTTC
j_gene: TRBJ1-2; v_gene: TRBV3-1/TRBV3-2; abundance: NA; d_gene: NA; CDR3aa: CASNTGSYGYTF; CDR3nt: TGTGCCAGCAACACAGGGTCCTATGGCTACACCTTC
j_gene: TRBJ1-4; v_gene: TRBV28; abundance: NA; d_gene: NA; CDR3aa: CASSLEEPWEKLFF; CDR3nt: TGTGCCAGCAGTCTAGAAGAACCGTGGGAAAAACTGTTTTTT
j_gene: TRBJ1-5; v_gene: TRBV3-1/TRBV3-2; abundance: once; d_gene: TRBD1; CDR3aa: CASSHRQGQPQHF; CDR3nt: TGTGCCAGCAGCCACAGACAGGGCCAGCCCCAGCATTTT
j_gene: TRBJ2-7; v_gene: TRBV11-3; abundance: NA; d_gene: TRBD1; CDR3aa: CASSAKSTGPYEQYF; CDR3nt: TGTGCCAGCAGCGCCAAATCGACAGGGCCCTACGAGCAGTACTTC
j_gene: TRBJ1-6; v_gene: TRBV7-8; abundance: NA; d_gene: NA; CDR3aa: CASRLGVSPLHF; CDR3nt: TGTGCCAGCAGATTAGGCGTTTCACCCCTCCACTTT
j_gene: TRBJ1-2; v_gene: TRBV5-1; abundance: once; d_gene: TRBD1; CDR3aa: CASSLQGASYGYTF; CDR3nt: TGCGCCAGCAGCTTACAGGGGGCGAGCTATGGCTACACCTTC
j_gene: TRBJ2-1; v_gene: TRBV12-1; abundance: NA; d_gene: NA; CDR3aa: CASSFRAGEHGPSYNEQFF; CDR3nt: TGTGCCAGCAGCTTTCGGGCGGGAGAGCACGGTCCCTCCTACAATGAGCAGTTCTTC
j_gene: TRBJ2-7; v_gene: TRBV25-1; abundance: NA; d_gene: TRBD2; CDR3aa: CASSNKAGAVYEQYF; CDR3nt: TGTGCCAGCAGTAACAAAGCGGGAGCGGTCTACGAGCAGTACTTC
j_gene: TRBJ1-3; v_gene: TRBV7-2; abundance: many; d_gene: TRBD1; CDR3aa: CASSPRTGTGNTIYF; CDR3nt: TGTGCCAGCAGCCCACGGACAGGGACTGGAAACACCATATATTTT
j_gene: TRBJ2-1; v_gene: TRBV6-6; abundance: NA; d_gene: TRBD1; CDR3aa: CASRQPGTGHDNEQFF; CDR3nt: TGTGCCAGCAGGCAACCTGGGACAGGGCACGACAATGAGCAGTTCTTC
j_gene: TRBJ2-3; v_gene: TRBV6-2/TRBV6-3; abundance: NA; d_gene: TRBD2; CDR3aa: CASSFLTSGRGTDTQYF; CDR3nt: TGTGCCAGCAGTTTCCTCACTAGCGGGAGAGGCACAGATACGCAGTATTTT
j_gene: TRBJ2-5; v_gene: TRBV6-5; abundance: NA; d_gene: NA; CDR3aa: CASSYLGAGRETQYF; CDR3nt: TGTGCCAGCAGTTACCTGGGGGCCGGCCGGGAGACCCAGTACTTC
j_gene: TRBJ2-5; v_gene: TRBV4-1; abundance: NA; d_gene: NA; CDR3aa: CASSQAVQETQYF; CDR3nt: TGCGCCAGCAGCCAAGCTGTCCAAGAGACCCAGTACTTC